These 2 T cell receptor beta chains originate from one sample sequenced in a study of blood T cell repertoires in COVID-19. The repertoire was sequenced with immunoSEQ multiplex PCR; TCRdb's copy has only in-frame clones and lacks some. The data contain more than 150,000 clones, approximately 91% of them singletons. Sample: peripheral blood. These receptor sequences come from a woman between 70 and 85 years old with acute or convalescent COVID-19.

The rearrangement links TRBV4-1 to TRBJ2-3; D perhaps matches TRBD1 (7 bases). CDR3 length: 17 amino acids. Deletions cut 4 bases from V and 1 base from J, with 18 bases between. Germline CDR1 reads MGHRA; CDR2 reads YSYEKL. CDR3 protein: CASSLGSGGRRTDTQYF. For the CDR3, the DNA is TGCGCCAGCAGCCTAGGGTCAGGGGGGAGACGCACAGATACGCAGTATTTT.

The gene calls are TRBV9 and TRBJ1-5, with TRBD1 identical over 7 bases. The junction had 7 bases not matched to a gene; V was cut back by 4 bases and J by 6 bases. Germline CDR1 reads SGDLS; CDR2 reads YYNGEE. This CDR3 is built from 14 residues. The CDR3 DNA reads TGTGCCAGCAGCATGATGGGGGACAGTCAGCCCCAGCATTTT. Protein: CASSMMGDSQPQHF.